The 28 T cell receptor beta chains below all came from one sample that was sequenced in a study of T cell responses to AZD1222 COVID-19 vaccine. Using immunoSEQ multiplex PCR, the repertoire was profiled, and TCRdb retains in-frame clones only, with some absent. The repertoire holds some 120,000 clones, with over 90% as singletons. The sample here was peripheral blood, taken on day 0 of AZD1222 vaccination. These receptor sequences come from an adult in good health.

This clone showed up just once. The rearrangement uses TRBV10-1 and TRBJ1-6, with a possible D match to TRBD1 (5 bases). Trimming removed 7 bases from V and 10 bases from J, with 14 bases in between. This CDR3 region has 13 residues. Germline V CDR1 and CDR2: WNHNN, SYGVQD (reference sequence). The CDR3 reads CASNRGDGSPLHF. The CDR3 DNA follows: TGCGCCAGCAACCGAGGGGACGGGTCACCCCTCCACTTT.

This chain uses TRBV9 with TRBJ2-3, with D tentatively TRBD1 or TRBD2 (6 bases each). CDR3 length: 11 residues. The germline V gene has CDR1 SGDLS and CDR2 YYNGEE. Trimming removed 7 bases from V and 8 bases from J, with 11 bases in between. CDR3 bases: TGTGCCAGCGGAGAGGGGGGTACGCAGTATTTT. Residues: CASGEGGTQYF.

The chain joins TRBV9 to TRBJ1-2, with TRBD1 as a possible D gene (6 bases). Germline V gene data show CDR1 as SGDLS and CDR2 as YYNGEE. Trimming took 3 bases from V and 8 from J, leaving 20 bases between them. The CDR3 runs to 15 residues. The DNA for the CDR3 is TGTGCCAGCAGCGATGAACAGGGAGTGGTCGGAGGCTACACCTTC. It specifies CASSDEQGVVGGYTF.

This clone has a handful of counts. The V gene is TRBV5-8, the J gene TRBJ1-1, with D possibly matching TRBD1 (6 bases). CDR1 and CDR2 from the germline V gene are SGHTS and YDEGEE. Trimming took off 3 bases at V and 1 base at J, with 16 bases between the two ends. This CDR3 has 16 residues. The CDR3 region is CASSSRTAISNTEAFF. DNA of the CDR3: TGTGCCAGCAGCTCCCGGACAGCTATATCGAACACTGAAGCTTTCTTT.

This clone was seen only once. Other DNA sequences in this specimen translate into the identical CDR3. CDR3 region: CASSLGTVNTEAFF. The CDR3 nucleotides are TGCGCCAGCAGCTTAGGGACAGTGAACACTGAAGCTTTCTTT. V usage is TRBV5-1 and J usage is TRBJ1-1; 7 bases align to TRBD1. The CDR3 extends over 14 amino acids. The germline gives CDR1 SGHRS, CDR2 YFSETQ. V shed 2 bases, J shed 0 bases, and the junction held 1 base outside the gene matches.

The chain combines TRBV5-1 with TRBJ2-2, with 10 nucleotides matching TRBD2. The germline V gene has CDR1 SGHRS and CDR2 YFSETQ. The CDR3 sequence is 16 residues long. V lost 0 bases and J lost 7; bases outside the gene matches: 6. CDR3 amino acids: CASSLATSGEGGELFF. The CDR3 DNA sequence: TGCGCCAGCAGCTTGGCCACTAGCGGGGAAGGCGGGGAGCTGTTTTTT.

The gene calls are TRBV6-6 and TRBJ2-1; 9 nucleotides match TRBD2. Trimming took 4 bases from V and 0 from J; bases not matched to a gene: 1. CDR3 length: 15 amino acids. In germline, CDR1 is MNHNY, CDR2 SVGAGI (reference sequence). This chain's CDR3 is CASSFSGGSYNEQFF. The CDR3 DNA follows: TGTGCCAGCAGTTTTAGCGGGGGCTCCTACAATGAGCAGTTCTTC.

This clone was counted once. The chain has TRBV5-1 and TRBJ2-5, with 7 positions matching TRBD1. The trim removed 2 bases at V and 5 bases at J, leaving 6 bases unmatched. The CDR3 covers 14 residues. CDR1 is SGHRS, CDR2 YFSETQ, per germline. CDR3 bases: TGCGCCAGCAGCTTACAGACAGGGTCGGAGACCCAGTACTTC. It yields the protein CASSLQTGSETQYF.

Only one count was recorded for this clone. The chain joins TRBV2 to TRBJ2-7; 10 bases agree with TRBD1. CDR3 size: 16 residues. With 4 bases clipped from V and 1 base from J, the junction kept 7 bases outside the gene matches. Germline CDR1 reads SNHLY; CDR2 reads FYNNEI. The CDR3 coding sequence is TGTGCCAGCAGTGCTGTGGGACAGGGGAGATCCTACGAGCAGTACTTC. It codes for CASSAVGQGRSYEQYF.

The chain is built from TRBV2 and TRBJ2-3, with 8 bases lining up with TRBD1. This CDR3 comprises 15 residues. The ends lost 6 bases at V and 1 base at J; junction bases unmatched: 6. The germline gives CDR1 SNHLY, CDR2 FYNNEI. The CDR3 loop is CASSDDRGGTDTQYF. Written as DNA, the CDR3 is TGTGCCAGCAGCGACGACAGGGGAGGCACAGATACGCAGTATTTT.

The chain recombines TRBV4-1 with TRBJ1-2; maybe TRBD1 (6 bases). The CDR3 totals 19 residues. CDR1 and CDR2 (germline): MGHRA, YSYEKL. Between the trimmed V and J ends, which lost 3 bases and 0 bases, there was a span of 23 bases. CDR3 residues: CASSHPAMGRTDSNYGYTF. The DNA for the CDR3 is TGCGCCAGCAGCCATCCTGCGATGGGCAGGACAGATTCTAACTATGGCTACACCTTC.

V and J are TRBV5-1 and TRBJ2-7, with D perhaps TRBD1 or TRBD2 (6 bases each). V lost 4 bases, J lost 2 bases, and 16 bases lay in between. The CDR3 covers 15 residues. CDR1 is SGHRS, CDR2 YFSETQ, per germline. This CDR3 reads CASSPGAGYAYEQYF. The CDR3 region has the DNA TGCGCCAGCAGCCCGGGGGCAGGGTACGCCTACGAGCAGTACTTC.

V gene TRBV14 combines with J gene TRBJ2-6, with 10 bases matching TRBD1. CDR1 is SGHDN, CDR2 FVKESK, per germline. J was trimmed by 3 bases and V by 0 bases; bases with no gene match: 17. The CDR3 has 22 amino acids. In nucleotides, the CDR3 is TGTGCCAGCAGCCAAGATCTCAGGGGGAAAGACAGGGGGCGCGATGGGGCCAACGTCCTGACTTTC. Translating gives CASSQDLRGKDRGRDGANVLTF.

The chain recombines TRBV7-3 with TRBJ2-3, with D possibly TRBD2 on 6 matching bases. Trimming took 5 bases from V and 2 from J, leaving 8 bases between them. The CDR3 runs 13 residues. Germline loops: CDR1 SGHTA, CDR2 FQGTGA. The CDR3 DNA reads TGTGCCAGCAGCAAGGACTACACAGATACGCAGTATTTT. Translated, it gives CASSKDYTDTQYF. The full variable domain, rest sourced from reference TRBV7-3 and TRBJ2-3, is GAGVSQTPSNKVTEKGKYVELRCDPISGHTALYWYRQSLGQGPEFLIYFQGTGAADDSGLPNDRFFAVRPEGSVSTLKIQRTERGDSAVYLCASSKDYTDTQYFGPGTRLTVL.

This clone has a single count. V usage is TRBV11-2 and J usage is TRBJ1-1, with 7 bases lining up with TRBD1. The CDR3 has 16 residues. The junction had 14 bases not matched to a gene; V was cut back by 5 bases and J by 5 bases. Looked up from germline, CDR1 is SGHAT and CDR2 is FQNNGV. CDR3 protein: CASSKEVGDRGTEAFF. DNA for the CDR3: TGTGCCAGCAGCAAAGAGGTAGGGGACAGAGGAACTGAAGCTTTCTTT.

The CDR3 sequence: CASSLITGPSYEQYF. The CDR3 DNA reads TGTGCCAGCAGTCTTATTACAGGGCCGTCCTACGAGCAGTACTTC. The chain is built from TRBV28 and TRBJ2-7; D possibly corresponds to TRBD1 (6 bases). CDR1 is MDHEN, CDR2 SYDVKM, per germline. Trimming removed 5 bases from V and 1 base from J, with 15 bases in between. This CDR3 has 15 amino acids.

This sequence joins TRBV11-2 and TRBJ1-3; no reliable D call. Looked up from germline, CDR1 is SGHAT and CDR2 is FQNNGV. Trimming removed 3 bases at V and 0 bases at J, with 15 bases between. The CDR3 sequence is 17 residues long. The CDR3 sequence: CASSFITDVSSGNTIYF. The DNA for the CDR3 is TGTGCCAGCAGCTTCATAACGGACGTAAGCTCTGGAAACACCATATATTTT.

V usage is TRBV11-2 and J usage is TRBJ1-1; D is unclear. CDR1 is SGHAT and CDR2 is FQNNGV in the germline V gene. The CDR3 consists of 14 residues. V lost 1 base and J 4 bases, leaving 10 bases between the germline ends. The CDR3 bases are TGTGCCAGCAGCTTAGTTGTAGGACGCACTGAAGCTTTCTTT. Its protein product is CASSLVVGRTEAFF.

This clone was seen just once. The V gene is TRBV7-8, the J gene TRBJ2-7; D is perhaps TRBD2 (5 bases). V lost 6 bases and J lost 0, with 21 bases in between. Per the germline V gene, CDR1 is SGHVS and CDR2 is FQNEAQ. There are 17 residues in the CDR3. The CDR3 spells CASSPPRRTGSSYEQYF. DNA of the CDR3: TGTGCCAGCAGTCCCCCCCGCCGAACGGGGAGCTCCTACGAGCAGTACTTC.

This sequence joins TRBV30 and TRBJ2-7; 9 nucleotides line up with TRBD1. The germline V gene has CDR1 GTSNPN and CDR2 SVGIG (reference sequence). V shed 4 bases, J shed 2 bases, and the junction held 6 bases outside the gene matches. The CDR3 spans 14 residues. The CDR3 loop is CAWINRDRAYEQYF. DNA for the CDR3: TGTGCCTGGATCAACCGGGACAGGGCCTACGAGCAGTACTTC.

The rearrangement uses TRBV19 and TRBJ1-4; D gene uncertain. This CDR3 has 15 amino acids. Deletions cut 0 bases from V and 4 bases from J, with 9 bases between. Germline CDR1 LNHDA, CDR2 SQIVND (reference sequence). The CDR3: CASSIDREGNEKLFF. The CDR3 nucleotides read TGTGCCAGTAGTATAGATCGGGAAGGTAATGAAAAACTGTTTTTT. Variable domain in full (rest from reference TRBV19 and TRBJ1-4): DGGITQSPKYLFRKEGQNVTLSCEQNLNHDAMYWYRQDPGQGLRLIYYSQIVNDFQKGDIAEGYSVSREKKESFPLTVTSAQKNPTAFYLCASSIDREGNEKLFFGSGTQLSVL.

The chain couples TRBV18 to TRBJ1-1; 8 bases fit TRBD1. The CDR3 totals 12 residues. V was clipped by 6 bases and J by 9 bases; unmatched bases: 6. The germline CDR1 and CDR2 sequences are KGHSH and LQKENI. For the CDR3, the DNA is TGTGCCAGCTCTCCCGGACAGGGTCAAGCTTTCTTT. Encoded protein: CASSPGQGQAFF.

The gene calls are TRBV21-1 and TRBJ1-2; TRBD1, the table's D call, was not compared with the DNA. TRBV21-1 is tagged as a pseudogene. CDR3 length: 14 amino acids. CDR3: CASSKAQGPGGYTF. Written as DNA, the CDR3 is TGTGCCAGCAGCAAAGCGCAGGGCCCTGGAGGCTACACCTTC.

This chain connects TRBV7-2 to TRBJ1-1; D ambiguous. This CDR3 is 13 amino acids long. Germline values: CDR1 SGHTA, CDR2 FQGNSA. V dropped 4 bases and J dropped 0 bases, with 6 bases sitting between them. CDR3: CASSSRMNTEAFF. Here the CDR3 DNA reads TGTGCCAGCAGCTCACGGATGAACACTGAAGCTTTCTTT.

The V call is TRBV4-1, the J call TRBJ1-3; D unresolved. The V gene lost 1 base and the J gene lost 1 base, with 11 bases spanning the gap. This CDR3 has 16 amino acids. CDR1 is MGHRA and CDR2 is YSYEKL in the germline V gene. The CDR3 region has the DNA TGCGCCAGCAGCCAAGGGCACAGCAATTCTGGAAACACCATATATTTT. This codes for CASSQGHSNSGNTIYF.

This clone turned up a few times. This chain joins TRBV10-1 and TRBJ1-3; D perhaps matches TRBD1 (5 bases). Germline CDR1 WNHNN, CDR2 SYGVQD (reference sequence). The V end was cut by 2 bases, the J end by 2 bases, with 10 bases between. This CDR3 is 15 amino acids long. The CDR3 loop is CASSEEQGAGNTIYF. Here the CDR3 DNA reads TGCGCCAGCAGTGAGGAACAAGGGGCTGGAAACACCATATATTTT.

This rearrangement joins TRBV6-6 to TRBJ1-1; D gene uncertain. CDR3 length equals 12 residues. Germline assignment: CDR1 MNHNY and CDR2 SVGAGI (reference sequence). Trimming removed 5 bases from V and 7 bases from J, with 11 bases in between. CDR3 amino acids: CASSRKAGEAFF. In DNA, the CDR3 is TGTGCCAGCAGTAGAAAGGCCGGTGAAGCTTTCTTT.

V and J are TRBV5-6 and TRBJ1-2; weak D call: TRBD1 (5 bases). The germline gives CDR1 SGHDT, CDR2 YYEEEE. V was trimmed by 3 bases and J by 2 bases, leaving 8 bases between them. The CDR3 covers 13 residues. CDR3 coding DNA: TGTGCCAGCAGCTGGGACGGGAACTATGGCTACACCTTC. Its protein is CASSWDGNYGYTF.